The clone carrying this TCR beta chain has at least ten counts. TCRdb called the RT-PCR reads again in MiXCR, with one record for every CDR3 protein. The data hold 550,000 to 750,000 distinct CDR3 sequences, with 11% to 15% observed a single time. The germline V and J ends were trimmed by 5 bases and 6 bases, with 8 bases remaining between them. The CDR3 is 12 residues long. CDR1 SGHAT and CDR2 FQNNGV come from the germline V gene. Material: memory CD4+ T cells from blood. The chain uses TRBV11-2 and TRBJ2-1; D not resolved. The source is a female donor in good health, serving as a healthy control. In DNA, the CDR3 is TGTGCCAGCAGCCTACGGATCAATGAGCAGTTCTTC. Translating gives CASSLRINEQFF.